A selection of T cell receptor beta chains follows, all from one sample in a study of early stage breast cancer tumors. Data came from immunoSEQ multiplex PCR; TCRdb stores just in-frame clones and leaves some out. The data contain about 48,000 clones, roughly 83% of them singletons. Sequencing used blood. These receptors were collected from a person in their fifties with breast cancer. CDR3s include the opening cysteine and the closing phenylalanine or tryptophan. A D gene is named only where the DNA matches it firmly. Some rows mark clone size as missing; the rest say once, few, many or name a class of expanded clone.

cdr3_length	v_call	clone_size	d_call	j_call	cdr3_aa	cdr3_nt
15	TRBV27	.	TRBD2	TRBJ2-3	CASSSGLAGETTQYF	TGTGCCAGCAGTTCGGGACTAGCGGGGGAGACAACGCAGTATTTT
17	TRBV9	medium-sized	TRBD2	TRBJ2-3	CASSAETSGYATDTQYF	TGTGCCAGCAGCGCCGAGACTAGCGGGTATGCCACAGATACGCAGTATTTT
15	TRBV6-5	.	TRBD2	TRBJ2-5	CASSYSGGAGETQYF	TGTGCCAGCAGTTACTCCGGGGGGGCCGGAGAGACCCAGTACTTC
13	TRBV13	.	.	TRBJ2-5	CASSSGLRETQYF	TGTGCCAGCAGCTCAGGACTAAGAGAGACCCAGTACTTC
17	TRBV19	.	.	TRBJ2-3	CASSPPRAPGSTDTQYF	TGTGCCAGTAGTCCTCCCCGGGCCCCGGGGTCAACAGATACGCAGTATTTT
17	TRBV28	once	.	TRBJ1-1	CASSSSAEGAGRTEAFF	.
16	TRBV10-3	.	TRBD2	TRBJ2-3	CAISESDRGGTDTQYF	TGTGCCATCAGTGAGTCGGACCGGGGGGGCACAGATACGCAGTATTTT
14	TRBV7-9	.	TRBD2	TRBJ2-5	CASSTSGRIETQYF	TGTGCCAGCTCTACTAGCGGGAGGATAGAGACCCAGTACTTC
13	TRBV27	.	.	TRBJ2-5	CASSLVFGETQYF	TGTGCCAGCAGTTTGGTTTTCGGAGAGACCCAGTACTTC
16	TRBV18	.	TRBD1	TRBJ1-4	CASSPSGTGGKEKLFF	TGTGCCAGCTCACCAAGCGGGACAGGGGGGAAAGAAAAACTGTTTTTT
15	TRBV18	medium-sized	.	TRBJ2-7	CASSLVSGAVGEQYF	TGTGCCAGCTCACTTGTCTCCGGGGCAGTGGGAGAGCAGTACTTC
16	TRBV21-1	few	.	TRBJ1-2	CASSPEGLTGNYGYTF	TGTGCCAGCTCTCCCGAGGGATTGACAGGAAACTATGGCTACACCTTC
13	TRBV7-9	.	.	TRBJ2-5	CASSGQLKETQYF	TGTGCCAGCAGCGGACAACTAAAAGAGACCCAGTACTTC
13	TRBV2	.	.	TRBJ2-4	CASSESGKNIQYF	TGTGCCAGCAGTGAAAGCGGAAAAAACATTCAGTACTTC
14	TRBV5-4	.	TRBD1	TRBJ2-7	CASSRPDRVYEQYF	TGTGCCAGCAGCCGCCCGGACAGGGTTTACGAGCAGTACTTC
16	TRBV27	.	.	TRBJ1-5	CASSLRFRTSNQPQHF	TGTGCCAGCAGTTTACGTTTCAGGACTAGCAATCAGCCCCAGCATTTT
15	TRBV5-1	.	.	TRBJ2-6	CASSRYSSGANVLTF	TGCGCCAGCAGCCGATACAGCTCTGGGGCCAACGTCCTGACTTTC
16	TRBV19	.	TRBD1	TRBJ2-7	CASSSLPGQGAYEQYF	TGTGCCAGTAGCTCCCTCCCGGGACAGGGGGCCTACGAGCAGTACTTC
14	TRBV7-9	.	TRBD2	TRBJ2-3	CASSQWTSADTQYF	TGTGCCAGCAGCCAATGGACTAGCGCAGATACGCAGTATTTT
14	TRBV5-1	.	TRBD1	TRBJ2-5	CASSLWTGKETQYF	TGCGCCAGCAGCCTCTGGACAGGGAAAGAGACCCAGTACTTC
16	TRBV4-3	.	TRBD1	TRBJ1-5	CASSQDYRTGSSPQHF	TGCGCCAGCAGCCAAGATTACAGGACAGGGTCATCACCCCAGCATTTT
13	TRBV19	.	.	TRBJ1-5	CASGSFADQPQHF	TGTGCCAGTGGATCCTTCGCCGATCAGCCCCAGCATTTT
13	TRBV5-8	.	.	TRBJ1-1	CASSFTVNTEAFF	TGTGCCAGCTCATTCACGGTGAACACTGAAGCTTTCTTT
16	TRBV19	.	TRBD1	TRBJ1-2	CASSIEGLQGARGYTF	TGTGCCAGTAGTATAGAAGGGCTCCAGGGGGCCCGTGGCTACACCTTC
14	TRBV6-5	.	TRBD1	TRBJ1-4	CASSPGQANEKLFF	TGTGCCAGCAGTCCGGGACAGGCAAATGAAAAACTGTTTTTT
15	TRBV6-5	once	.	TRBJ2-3	CASSYSRARSDTQYF	TGTGCCAGCAGTTACTCTCGTGCACGATCAGATACGCAGTATTTT
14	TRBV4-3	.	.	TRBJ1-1	CASSQDGRYTEAFF	TGCGCCAGCAGCCAAGACGGACGCTACACTGAAGCTTTCTTT
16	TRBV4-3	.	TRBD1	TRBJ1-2	CASSQDFDRGGKGYTF	TGCGCCAGCAGCCAAGATTTTGACAGGGGAGGCAAGGGCTACACCTTC
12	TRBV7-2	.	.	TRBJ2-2	CASSYLTGELFF	TGTGCCAGCAGCTACTTGACCGGGGAGCTGTTTTTT
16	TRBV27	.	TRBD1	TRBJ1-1	CASSFLSGTGDTEAFF	TGTGCCAGCAGTTTCCTCAGTGGGACAGGCGACACTGAAGCTTTCTTT
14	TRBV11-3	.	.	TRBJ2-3	CASSLGGSTDTQYF	TGTGCCAGCAGCTTAGGGGGATCCACAGATACGCAGTATTTT
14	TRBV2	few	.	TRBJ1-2	CASSEDSFGYGYTF	TGTGCCAGCAGTGAGGACAGCTTTGGGTATGGCTACACCTTC
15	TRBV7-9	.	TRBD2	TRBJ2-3	CASSQLAGGVDTQYF	TGTGCCAGCAGCCAACTAGCGGGAGGGGTAGATACGCAGTATTTT
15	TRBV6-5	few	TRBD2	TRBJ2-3	CASSTSGGAGDTQYF	TGTGCCAGCAGTACCAGCGGGGGGGCCGGGGATACGCAGTATTTT
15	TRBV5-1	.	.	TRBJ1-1	CASSLNVGAGTEAFF	TGCGCCAGCAGCTTGAATGTAGGGGCGGGCACTGAAGCTTTCTTT
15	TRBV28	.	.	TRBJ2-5	CASSLRPPLGGTQYF	TGTGCCAGCAGTCTACGACCCCCGTTAGGTGGGACCCAGTACTTC
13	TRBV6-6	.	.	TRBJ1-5	CASSYTENQPQHF	TGTGCCAGCAGTTACACAGAGAATCAGCCCCAGCATTTT
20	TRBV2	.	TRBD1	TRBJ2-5	CASSGSRDRDLIIRWETQYF	TGTGCCAGCAGTGGCTCGCGGGACAGGGACTTGATTATCAGGTGGGAGACCCAGTACTTC
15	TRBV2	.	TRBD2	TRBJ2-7	CASRQEGLDAYEQYF	TGTGCCAGCCGGCAGGAGGGACTAGACGCATACGAGCAGTACTTC
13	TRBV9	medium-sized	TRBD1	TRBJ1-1	CASSVSAGGRAFF	TGTGCCAGCAGCGTTTCCGCAGGGGGTAGGGCTTTCTTT
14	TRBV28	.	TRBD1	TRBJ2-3	CASGRQGSLGTQYF	TGTGCCAGCGGACGACAGGGCTCGCTTGGCACGCAGTATTTT
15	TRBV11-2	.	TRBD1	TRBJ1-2	CASSNAGTGGGGYTF	TGTGCCAGCAGTAACGCCGGGACAGGGGGCGGTGGCTACACCTTC
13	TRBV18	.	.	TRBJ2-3	CASSPNEKDTQYF	TGTGCCAGCTCACCTAATGAAAAGGATACGCAGTATTTT
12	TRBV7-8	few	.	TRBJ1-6	CASSSNNSPLHF	TGTGCCAGCAGCTCTAACAATTCACCCCTCCACTTT
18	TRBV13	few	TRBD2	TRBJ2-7	CASSPRTSGGTMSYEQYF	TGTGCCAGCAGCCCAAGGACTAGCGGGGGGACGATGTCCTACGAGCAGTACTTC
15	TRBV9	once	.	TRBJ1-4	CASSVLANSNEKLFF	TGTGCCAGCAGCGTACTGGCCAACTCTAATGAAAAACTGTTTTTT
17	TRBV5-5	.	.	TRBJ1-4	CASSSFNLGLINEKLFF	TGTGCCAGCAGCTCTTTCAACTTGGGACTGATTAATGAAAAACTGTTTTTT
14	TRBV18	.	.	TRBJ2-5	CASSPPGGVETQYF	TGTGCCAGCTCACCGCCAGGAGGAGTGGAGACCCAGTACTTC
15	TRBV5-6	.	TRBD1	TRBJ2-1	CASSRQGNMNNEQFF	TGTGCCAGCAGCCGACAGGGGAATATGAACAATGAGCAGTTCTTC